The present entry profiles one T cell receptor beta chain with its context. Assay used: immunoSEQ multiplex PCR; TCRdb lists only in-frame clones, some missing. The profile shows under 500,000 clones, 85% to 90% of them singletons. The CDR3 is 15 amino acids. Between the trimmed V and J ends, which lost 8 bases and 4 bases, there was a span of 18 bases. Germline lookup yields CDR1 KGHDR and CDR2 SFDVKD. This entry comes from a study of blood T cell repertoires in COVID-19. Participant reports of clinical history set cohort assignment. Sequenced input: PBMCs or T cells enriched from blood (not recorded which). The chain carries TRBV24-1 and TRBJ2-3; D possibly corresponds to TRBD2 (5 bases). This sequence originates from a man aged 25-40 years who had recovered from COVID-19. The CDR3 loop reads CATNTRTGNPDTQYF. The CDR3 DNA sequence: TGTGCCACCAACACCAGGACGGGGAATCCAGATACGCAGTATTTT.